The 23 T cell receptor beta chains listed next were all sequenced from one sample in a study of blood T cell repertoires in COVID-19. Produced via immunoSEQ multiplex PCR; TCRdb's table is partial and in-frame only. The table includes about 210,000 clones, 81% detected once. What was sequenced was PBMCs or T cells enriched from blood (not recorded which). All receptors derive from a woman aged 45-60 years with acute COVID-19.

V and J are TRBV23-1 and TRBJ1-1; no clear D gene. TRBV23-1 is filed as an ORF, its function uncertain. This CDR3 has 10 amino acids. Trimming removed 5 bases at V and 8 bases at J, with 6 bases between. CDR3 amino acids: CASSRREAFF. DNA of the CDR3: TGCGCCAGCAGTAGGCGGGAAGCTTTCTTT.

The rearrangement joins TRBV19 to TRBJ1-1, with 10 bases identical to TRBD1. The CDR3 length is 16 residues. Trimming took 4 bases from V and 0 from J; bases not matched to a gene: 5. Germline V gene data show CDR1 as LNHDA and CDR2 as SQIVND (reference sequence). The CDR3: CASSRQGARMNTEAFF. CDR3 nucleotides: TGTGCCAGTAGTAGACAGGGGGCGCGAATGAACACTGAAGCTTTCTTT.

This chain links TRBV6-5 with TRBJ2-7, with 9 bases fitting TRBD1. Germline loops: CDR1 MNHEY, CDR2 SVGAGI. There are 14 residues in the CDR3. V lost 7 bases and J lost 1; bases outside the gene matches: 5. Here the CDR3 reads CASTSGQGSYEQYF. The CDR3 region has the DNA TGTGCCAGCACCTCAGGACAGGGGTCCTACGAGCAGTACTTC.

The V call is TRBV24-1, the J call TRBJ1-1, with 7 nucleotides matching TRBD1. The trim removed 2 bases at V and 4 bases at J, leaving 0 bases unmatched. The CDR3 has 13 residues. Germline assignment: CDR1 KGHDR and CDR2 SFDVKD. This CDR3 is CATSDYRGTEAFF. CDR3 in DNA: TGTGCCACCAGTGATTACAGGGGCACTGAAGCTTTCTTT.

The chain recombines TRBV10-3 with TRBJ1-2; D is perhaps TRBD1 (5 bases). Germline V gene lookup returns CDR1 ENHRY and CDR2 SYGVKD. CDR3 length equals 13 residues. Trimming pared 6 bases from V and 6 bases from J, leaving 14 bases between. CDR3 bases: TGTGCCATCAGCTGGACAAACAATGATGGCTACACCTTC. It specifies CAISWTNNDGYTF.

The V gene is TRBV5-5, the J gene TRBJ1-2, with 10 bases that match TRBD1. The length of the CDR3 is 17 residues. V lost 2 bases, J lost 7 bases, and 14 bases stayed unmatched. Germline values: CDR1 SGHKS, CDR2 YYEKEE (reference sequence). CDR3 in DNA: TGTGCCAGCAGCTTTTATCCCCACGGGACAGGGGCGGTTGGCTACACCTTC. It translates to CASSFYPHGTGAVGYTF.

The chain has TRBV30 and TRBJ2-7, with D unclear. The ends were cut back, 5 bases at V and 5 bases at J, with 13 bases in the middle. The CDR3 sequence is 12 residues long. Germline V gene data show CDR1 as GTSNPN and CDR2 as SVGIG (reference sequence). The CDR3 is CAWENGHDEQYF. The CDR3 nucleotides read TGTGCCTGGGAAAATGGGCACGACGAGCAGTACTTC.

The J gene is TRBJ1-4, the V gene TRBV5-1; D unclear. V gave up 3 bases and J gave up 0 bases, with 12 bases separating them. The CDR3 consists of 16 residues. Per the germline V gene, CDR1 is SGHRS and CDR2 is YFSETQ. The CDR3 is CASSSAGIATNEKLFF. The CDR3 DNA reads as TGCGCCAGCAGCTCGGCAGGAATTGCAACTAATGAAAAACTGTTTTTT.

The chain has TRBV3-1 (or the pseudogene TRBV3-2) and TRBJ1-5, with 7 positions matching TRBD1. Germline V lookup: CDR1 LGHDT, CDR2 YNNKEL (reference sequence). The CDR3 is 16 residues long. With 4 bases clipped from V and 6 bases from J, the junction kept 12 bases outside the gene matches. CDR3 residues: CASSPEAGGIIQPQHF. Written as DNA, the CDR3 is TGTGCCAGCAGCCCCGAGGCAGGGGGTATTATTCAGCCCCAGCATTTT.

The chain recombines TRBV6-5 with TRBJ1-1, with D hard to call. V was clipped by 4 bases and J by 2 bases, with 8 bases between them. This CDR3 comprises 13 residues. Germline CDR1 is MNHEY and CDR2 is SVGAGI. The DNA for the CDR3 is TGTGCCAGCAGTTTACTTCTCAACACTGAAGCTTTCTTT. Protein product: CASSLLLNTEAFF.

This clone was observed at least ten times. The chain combines TRBV5-1 with TRBJ2-5; 9 bases line up with TRBD1. V lost 5 bases and J lost 4; bases outside the gene matches: 6. Germline CDR1 is SGHRS and CDR2 is YFSETQ. The CDR3 sequence is 14 residues long. The CDR3: CASSTGQGRETQYF. DNA for the CDR3: TGCGCCAGCAGTACGGGACAGGGTAGAGAGACCCAGTACTTC.

The J gene is TRBJ1-4, the V gene TRBV7-2, with TRBD1 matching over 7 bases. Germline V CDR1 and CDR2: SGHTA, FQGNSA. Losses at the gene ends were 5 bases for V and 5 bases for J; bases not matched to a gene: 8. The CDR3 is 15 residues long. This CDR3 reads CASSPQGVGNEKLFF. DNA for the CDR3: TGTGCCAGCAGCCCCCAGGGGGTGGGGAATGAAAAACTGTTTTTT. Full variable domain (missing parts from reference TRBV7-2 and TRBJ1-4): GAGVSQSPSNKVTEKGKDVELRCDPISGHTALYWYRQSLGQGLEFLIYFQGNSAPDKSGLPSDRFSAERTGGSVSTLTIQRTQQEDSAVYLCASSPQGVGNEKLFFGSGTQLSVL.

The chain couples TRBV3-1 (or the pseudogene TRBV3-2) to TRBJ2-5, with D unresolved. CDR3 length: 12 residues. The germline V gene has CDR1 LGHDT and CDR2 YNNKEL (reference sequence). V was pared by 6 bases and J by 4 bases, with 9 bases between. The CDR3 is CASRSSGETQYF. DNA for the CDR3: TGTGCCAGCAGGTCGTCGGGAGAGACCCAGTACTTC.

The chain employs TRBV5-1 and TRBJ1-3, with TRBD1 identical over 7 bases. V trimming: 4 bases; J trimming: 4 bases; junction bases outside the gene matches: 8. Germline V gene lookup returns CDR1 SGHRS and CDR2 YFSETQ. This CDR3 is 15 amino acids long. Written as DNA, the CDR3 is TGCGCCAGCAGCCCGGTAGGACAGGAGGGAAACACCATATATTTT. This codes for CASSPVGQEGNTIYF. Filled out from reference TRBV5-1 and TRBJ1-3, the complete variable domain reads KAGVTQTPRYLIKTRGQQVTLSCSPISGHRSVSWYQQTPGQGLQFLFEYFSETQRNKGNFPGRFSGRQFSNSRSEMNVSTLELGDSALYLCASSPVGQEGNTIYFGEGSWLTVV.

The chain couples TRBV9 to TRBJ1-3; weak D call: TRBD1 (6 bases). Germline V gene lookup returns CDR1 SGDLS and CDR2 YYNGEE. The CDR3 covers 15 residues. The V gene lost 6 bases and the J gene lost 2 bases, with 15 bases spanning the gap. For the CDR3, the DNA is TGTGCCAGCACTCGGACAGTTGGTGCTGGAAACACCATATATTTT. The encoded protein is CASTRTVGAGNTIYF.

This clone was seen a single time. This chain connects TRBV7-9 to TRBJ2-5; 8 bases match TRBD1. Germline-derived CDR1 and CDR2 are SEHNR and FQNEAQ (reference sequence). J lost 5 bases, V lost 4 bases, and 3 bases had no gene match. The length of the CDR3 is 13 residues. The DNA of the CDR3 is TGTGCCAGCAGCTCATGGACAGGGGAGACCCAGTACTTC. Its translation: CASSSWTGETQYF.

This clone was detected a few times. The rearrangement links TRBV3-1 (or the pseudogene TRBV3-2) to TRBJ2-5; a possible D gene is TRBD1 (5 bases). This CDR3 has 15 residues. Deletions cut 4 bases from V and 5 bases from J, with 17 bases between. The germline CDR1 and CDR2 sequences are LGHDT and YNNKEL (reference sequence). CDR3 in amino acids: CASSPTVLLGETQYF. CDR3 DNA sequence: TGTGCCAGCAGCCCGACAGTCCTATTAGGGGAGACCCAGTACTTC.

The V gene is TRBV10-1, the J gene TRBJ1-4; D perhaps matches TRBD1 (5 bases). Trimming removed 4 bases from V and 6 bases from J, with 24 bases in between. Germline values: CDR1 WNHNN, CDR2 SYGVQD (reference sequence). CDR3 length: 18 residues. CDR3 DNA sequence: TGCGCCAGCAGTGCCTCATGGAAATCAGGGTTCGTGGATGAAAAACTGTTTTTT. Translation gives CASSASWKSGFVDEKLFF.

This clone was found a few times. The J gene is TRBJ1-2, the V gene TRBV15, with no clear D. The CDR3 is 12 amino acids. Trimming removed 3 bases from V and 7 bases from J, with 9 bases in between. The V gene's germline CDR1 is LNHNV and CDR2 YYDKDF (reference sequence). In nucleotides, the CDR3 is TGTGCCACCAGCAGGGCCTCCTTTGGCTACACCTTC. It codes for CATSRASFGYTF.

There are a few counts of this clone. The CDR3 DNA follows: TGCGCCAGCAGTCAACCACGGAGGGCCGGGTTAATCACGGATACGCAGTATTTT. Protein: CASSQPRRAGLITDTQYF. The chain uses TRBV23-1 and TRBJ2-3; D may be TRBD2 (6 bases). TRBV23-1 is flagged as an ORF with uncertain function. The V and J ends lost 2 bases and 6 bases respectively, with 24 bases between them. The CDR3 covers 18 residues.

V usage is TRBV18 and J usage is TRBJ2-2; 7 bases line up with TRBD2. CDR3 length equals 15 residues. The J segment lost 4 bases and the V segment lost 0 bases, leaving 2 bases of the junction unmatched. Germline loops: CDR1 KGHSH, CDR2 LQKENI. CDR3 sequence reads: CASSPPSGTTGELFF. CDR3 in DNA: TGTGCCAGCTCACCACCGAGCGGGACCACCGGGGAGCTGTTTTTT.

Of note for this clone: This may stem from a read error, because a much larger clone lies one nucleotide away. The rearrangement links TRBV7-9 to TRBJ1-1; D gene unclear. The germline V and J ends were trimmed by 5 bases and 1 base, with 5 bases remaining between them. Germline V gene sequence: CDR1 SEHNR, CDR2 FQNEAQ (reference sequence). The CDR3 is made up of 12 amino acids. CDR3 in amino acids: CASSPQNTEAFF. Here the CDR3 DNA reads TGTGCCAGCAGCCCCCAGAACACTGAAGCTTTCTTT.

The chain's CDR3 is CASSLLQGGRQPQHF. In nucleotides, the CDR3 is TGTGCCAGCAGCCTCCTTCAGGGGGGCCGTCAGCCCCAGCATTTT. The chain couples TRBV28 to TRBJ1-5; 7 bases fit TRBD1. The length of the CDR3 is 15 residues. The J segment lost 6 bases and the V segment lost 6 bases, leaving 11 bases of the junction unmatched. Per germline, CDR1 MDHEN and CDR2 SYDVKM.